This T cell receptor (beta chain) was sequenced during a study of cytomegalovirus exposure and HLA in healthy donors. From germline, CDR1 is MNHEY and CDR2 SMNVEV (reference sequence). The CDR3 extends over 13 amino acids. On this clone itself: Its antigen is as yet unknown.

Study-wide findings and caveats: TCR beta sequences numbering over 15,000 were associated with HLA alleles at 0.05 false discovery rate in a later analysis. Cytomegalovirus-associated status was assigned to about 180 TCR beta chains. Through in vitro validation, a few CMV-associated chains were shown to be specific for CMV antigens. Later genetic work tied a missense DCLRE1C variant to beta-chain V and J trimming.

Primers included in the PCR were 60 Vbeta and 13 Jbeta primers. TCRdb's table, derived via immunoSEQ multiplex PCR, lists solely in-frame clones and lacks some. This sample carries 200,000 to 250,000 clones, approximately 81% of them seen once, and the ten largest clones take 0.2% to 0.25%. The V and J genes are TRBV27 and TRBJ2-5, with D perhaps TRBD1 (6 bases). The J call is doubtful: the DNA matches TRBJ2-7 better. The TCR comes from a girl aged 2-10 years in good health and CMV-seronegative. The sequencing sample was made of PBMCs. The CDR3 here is CASSPQGMHEQYF. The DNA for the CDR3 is TGTGCCAGCAGTCCTCAGGGGATGCACGAGCAGTACTTC.